What follows is one T cell receptor beta chain and its context. Antigen specificity is unknown. TCRdb keeps only in-frame clones here, not all; method: immunoSEQ multiplex PCR. The sample shows about 120,000 clones, about nine tenths of them seen only once. The data belong to a study of T cell responses to AZD1222 COVID-19 vaccine. Study-level points and caveats: Only a handful of AZD1222 recipients tested seropositive at baseline. The reported proportion of spike-specific TCRs targeting unmutated variant regions was nearly half. Clonal diversity may have been underestimated, and the donors were mostly white British, with more females than males. Sampling that yielded the repertoires occurred only after the peak T cell response.

CDR3 length: 16 amino acids. Germline CDR1 reads LGHNA; CDR2 reads YNFKEQ. Trimming removed 3 bases from V and 1 base from J; junction bases left unmatched: 9. This TCR came from an adult who received the AZD1222 COVID-19 vaccine. This chain uses TRBV4-2 with TRBJ2-7; 7 bases align to TRBD1. The sequencing used peripheral blood, collected 28 days after the second AZD1222 dose. CDR3 bases: TGTGCCAGCAGCCACCGCCGGGACAGCGCATCCTACGAGCAGTACTTC. This encodes CASSHRRDSASYEQYF.